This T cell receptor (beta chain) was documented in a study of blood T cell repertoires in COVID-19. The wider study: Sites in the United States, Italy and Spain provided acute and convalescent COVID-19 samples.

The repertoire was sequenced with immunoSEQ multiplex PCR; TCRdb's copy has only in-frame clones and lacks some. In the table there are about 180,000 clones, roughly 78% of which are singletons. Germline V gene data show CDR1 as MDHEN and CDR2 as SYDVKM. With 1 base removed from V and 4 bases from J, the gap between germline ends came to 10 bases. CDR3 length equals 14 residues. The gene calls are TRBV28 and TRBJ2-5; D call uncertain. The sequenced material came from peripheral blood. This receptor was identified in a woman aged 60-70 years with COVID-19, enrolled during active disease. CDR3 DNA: TGTGCCAGCAGTTTATCCCGGTCTCCAGAGACCCAGTACTTC. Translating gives CASSLSRSPETQYF.